This TCR beta chain was obtained from a study of human T cells and chemical hapten exposure. Each CDR3 protein is one row after TCRdb ran MiXCR on the RACE reads. The table has 70,000 to 100,000 distinct CDR3 sequences, roughly 7.1% seen once. From germline, CDR1 is SGHRS and CDR2 YFSETQ. Trimming removed 4 bases from V and 1 base from J; junction bases left unmatched: 3. This CDR3 has 15 amino acids. Time point defined: patch test 1, 2 weeks after DPC sensitization. The treatment denotes: therapeutic diphenylcyclopropenone sensitization with weekly scalp DPC. The sample consisted of whole blood, taken in connection with sensitization to the hapten diphenylcyclopropenone (DPC). This sequence joins TRBV5-1 and TRBJ2-1; 9 bases agree with TRBD1. The TCR originated in a woman younger than 45 with alopecia areata. Some clones in this sample may be carry-over from other donors' samples. CDR3 sequence reads: CASSKGQGSYNEQFF. The DNA of the CDR3 is TGCGCCAGCAGCAAGGGACAGGGATCCTACAATGAGCAGTTCTTC.